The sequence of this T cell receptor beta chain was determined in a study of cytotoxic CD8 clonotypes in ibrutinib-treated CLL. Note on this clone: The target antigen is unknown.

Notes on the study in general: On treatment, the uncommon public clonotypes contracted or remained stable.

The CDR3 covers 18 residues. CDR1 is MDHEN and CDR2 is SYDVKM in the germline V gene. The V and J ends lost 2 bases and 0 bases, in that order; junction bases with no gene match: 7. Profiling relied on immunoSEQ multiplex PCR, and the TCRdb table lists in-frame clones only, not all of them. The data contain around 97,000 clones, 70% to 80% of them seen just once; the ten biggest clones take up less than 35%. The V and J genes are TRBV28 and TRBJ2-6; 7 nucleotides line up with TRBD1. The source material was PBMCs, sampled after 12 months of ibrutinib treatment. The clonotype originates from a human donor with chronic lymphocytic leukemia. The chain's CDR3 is CASSLRQGKDSGANVLTF. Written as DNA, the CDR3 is TGTGCCAGCAGTTTAAGACAGGGAAAAGACTCTGGGGCCAACGTCCTGACTTTC.